This T cell receptor (beta chain) was sequenced for a study of T cell repertoires in cytomegalovirus infection. Study background: Indications came from public TCR beta signatures; they pointed to CMV infection and to a matching HLA type. General study results and limits: Carriage of CMV together with the relevant HLA was identifiable through cumulative public TCR beta family frequency.

Germline V gene sequence: CDR1 SQVTM, CDR2 ANQGSEA. V lost 6 bases, J lost 6 bases, and 8 bases lay in between. This CDR3 has 11 amino acids. MiXCR was run by TCRdb on the reads, yielding one entry per CDR3 protein. Among roughly 250,000 distinct CDR3 sequences, 22% were seen once, and the ten largest hold about 20%. Details on this clonotype: Its specificity is not known.

Sample: CD8+ T cells from PBMCs. This rearrangement joins TRBV29-1 to TRBJ1-4, with D hard to call. The sequence derives from a human donor in good health (CMV status not recorded). Some clones in this sample may be carry-over from other donors' samples. The CDR3 is CSVTQDEKLFF. In DNA, the CDR3 is TGCAGCGTAACTCAGGATGAAAAACTGTTTTTT. The full variable domain, completed using reference TRBV29-1 and TRBJ1-4, is SAVISQKPSRDICQRGTSLTIQCQVDSQVTMMFWYRQQPGQSLTLIATANQGSEATYESGFVIDKFPISRPNLTFSTLTVSNMSPEDSSIYLCSVTQDEKLFFGSGTQLSVL.